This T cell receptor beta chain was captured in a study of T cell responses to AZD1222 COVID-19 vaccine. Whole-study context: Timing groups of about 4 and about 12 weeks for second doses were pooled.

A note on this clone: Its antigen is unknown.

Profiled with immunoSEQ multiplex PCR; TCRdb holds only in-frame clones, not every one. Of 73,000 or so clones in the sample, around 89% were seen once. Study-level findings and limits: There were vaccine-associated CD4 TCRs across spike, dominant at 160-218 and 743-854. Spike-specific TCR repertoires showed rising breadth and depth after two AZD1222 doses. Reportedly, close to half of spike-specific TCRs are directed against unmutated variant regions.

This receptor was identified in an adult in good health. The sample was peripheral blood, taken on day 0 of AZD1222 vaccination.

The CDR3 region is CASRLVLEGRGTGELFF. The CDR3 region has the DNA TGTGCAAGTCGCTTAGTCCTGGAGGGAAGGGGCACCGGGGAGCTGTTTTTT. The chain joins TRBV12-2 to TRBJ2-2; TRBD2, as called in the table, went unchecked against the DNA. TRBV12-2 is a known pseudogene. The CDR3 length is 17 residues.